A single sample is the source of the 27 T cell receptor beta chains below, sequenced in a study of early T cells in non-severe SARS-CoV-2 infection. TCRdb reprocessed the 5' RACE reads via MiXCR and lists one record per CDR3 protein. This sample has tens of thousands of distinct CDR3 sequences; under 9% occur once, and the top ten carry about 3.8%. The sample was whole blood, taken at baseline. The receptors derive from an adult who was a healthcare worker with PCR-confirmed SARS-CoV-2 infection or an uninfected control (not recorded which).

This clonotype came up a few times. The chain employs TRBV7-6 and TRBJ2-1, with 7 bases lining up with TRBD2. CDR3 length: 15 residues. Germline V gene sequence: CDR1 SGHVS, CDR2 FNYEAQ. V lost 3 bases and J lost 7; bases outside the gene matches: 9. The CDR3 is CASSLREFLPNEQFF. CDR3 bases: TGTGCCAGCAGCTTGCGGGAGTTTTTGCCGAATGAGCAGTTCTTC.

This clonotype has at least ten counts. The chain carries TRBV29-1 and TRBJ2-3; no reliable D call. Germline V gene lookup returns CDR1 SQVTM and CDR2 ANQGSEA. V was trimmed by 2 bases and J by 2 bases, leaving 5 bases between them. The CDR3 covers 12 residues. CDR3 protein: CSVERDTDTQYF. In nucleotides, the CDR3 is TGCAGCGTTGAAAGGGACACAGATACGCAGTATTTT.

The sample holds many counts of this clonotype. The chain recombines TRBV5-1 with TRBJ2-5, with D perhaps TRBD2 (5 bases). V was clipped by 3 bases and J by 5 bases, with 11 bases between them. Germline V gene sequence: CDR1 SGHRS, CDR2 YFSETQ. This CDR3 is built from 13 residues. CDR3 nucleotide sequence: TGCGCCAGCAGCTCCGGTCCGGGGGAGACCCAGTACTTC. Amino acids: CASSSGPGETQYF.

The genes are TRBV6-6 and TRBJ2-7; D might be TRBD1 (5 bases). The germline V gene encodes CDR1 MNHNY and CDR2 SVGAGI (reference sequence). This CDR3 is 15 amino acids long. Trimming stripped 5 bases from V and 0 bases from J, with 14 bases between. As DNA, the CDR3 is TGTGCCAGCAGTACAGGACCAGAATCCTCCTACGAGCAGTACTTC. This codes for CASSTGPESSYEQYF.

This clonotype has more than one count but fewer than ten. The DNA of the CDR3 is TGTGCCAGCAGCCCCGGGGGGGCTTGGAATGAGCAGTTCTTC. This gives the protein CASSPGGAWNEQFF. The chain uses TRBV7-8 and TRBJ2-1, with 8 positions matching TRBD2. Trimming at V came to 5 bases and at J to 7 bases, leaving 7 bases not matched to a gene. Germline CDR1 is SGHVS and CDR2 is FQNEAQ. The CDR3 runs to 14 residues.

CDR3 sequence: CASSPASGTAAEKLFF. In nucleotides, the CDR3 is TGTGCCAGCTCACCAGCCTCCGGGACAGCCGCCGAAAAACTGTTTTTT. V gene TRBV18 combines with J gene TRBJ1-4, with 7 positions matching TRBD1. V lost 2 bases and J lost 8; bases outside the gene matches: 11. Germline values: CDR1 KGHSH, CDR2 LQKENI. The length of the CDR3 is 16 residues.

This clonotype qualifies as medium-sized (0.01 to 0.1%). CDR3 DNA: TGTGCCAGCAGCCGGAGCACCGGGACAGGGGGCTCCAATGAGCAGTTCTTC. Translation: CASSRSTGTGGSNEQFF. V and J are TRBV11-2 and TRBJ2-1; 12 bases map to TRBD1. The CDR3 has 17 residues. V was clipped by 5 bases and J by 6 bases; unmatched bases: 11. Germline V CDR1 and CDR2: SGHAT, FQNNGV. The complete variable domain, with remaining parts taken from reference TRBV11-2 and TRBJ2-1, reads EAGVAQSPRYKIIEKRQSVAFWCNPISGHATLYWYQQILGQGPKLLIQFQNNGVVDDSQLPKDRFSAERLKGVDSTLKIQPAKLEDSAVYLCASSRSTGTGGSNEQFFGPGTRLTVL.

The genes are TRBV20-1 and TRBJ1-1, with D hard to call. Trimming cost V 6 bases and J 1 base, with 18 bases left between them. From germline, CDR1 is DFQATT and CDR2 SNEGSKA (reference sequence). The CDR3 is 15 amino acids. CDR3 DNA: TGCAGTGCGGGTCCCGGGTCCCGGGGGAACACTGAAGCTTTCTTT. It specifies CSAGPGSRGNTEAFF.

This clonotype was found many times. The V and J genes are TRBV13 and TRBJ2-7, with D hard to call. From germline, CDR1 is PRHDT and CDR2 FYEKMQ (reference sequence). Trimming stripped 2 bases from V and 7 bases from J, with 9 bases between. CDR3 length: 12 residues. DNA for the CDR3: TGTGCCAGCAGCTTATCCTACCGGGAGCAGTACTTC. It encodes CASSLSYREQYF. Full variable domain (missing parts from reference TRBV13 and TRBJ2-7): AAGVIQSPRHLIKEKRETATLKCYPIPRHDTVYWYQQGPGQDPQFLISFYEKMQSDKGSIPDRFSAQQFSDYHSELNMSSLELGDSALYFCASSLSYREQYFGPGTRLTVT.

This clonotype appeared many times. V is TRBV2 and J is TRBJ1-5; tentative D call: TRBD1 (5 bases). Germline-derived CDR1 and CDR2 are SNHLY and FYNNEI. The CDR3 is 15 residues long. The germline V and J ends were trimmed by 3 bases and 4 bases, with 13 bases remaining between them. The CDR3 coding sequence is TGTGCCAGCAGTGAGGTGGGCAGGGTAAATCAGCCCCAGCATTTT. Protein sequence: CASSEVGRVNQPQHF.

This clonotype was counted only a few times. This chain links TRBV6-6 with TRBJ2-3, with 9 bases fitting TRBD1. There are 14 residues in the CDR3. Germline V gene lookup returns CDR1 MNHNY and CDR2 SVGAGI (reference sequence). V shed 2 bases and J 3 bases; nucleotides not matched to a gene: 0. CDR3 protein: CASSYGTGTDTQYF. The CDR3 nucleotides read TGTGCCAGCAGTTACGGGACAGGGACAGATACGCAGTATTTT.

The chain links TRBV29-1 to TRBJ1-3; unclear D gene. CDR1 is SQVTM and CDR2 is ANQGSEA in the germline V gene. This CDR3 has 14 amino acids. V was trimmed by 7 bases and J by 0 bases, leaving 13 bases between them. The CDR3 bases are TGCAGCGCCATCCCGGGTAGCTCTGGAAACACCATATATTTT. It translates to CSAIPGSSGNTIYF.

This clonotype was seen a few times. The gene calls are TRBV6-6 and TRBJ1-4, with D maybe TRBD1 (6 bases). There are 12 residues in the CDR3. Looked up from germline, CDR1 is MNHNY and CDR2 is SVGAGI (reference sequence). Trimming took 8 bases from V and 8 from J, leaving 12 bases between them. CDR3: CASQGSREKLFF. The CDR3 DNA follows: TGTGCCAGCCAGGGGAGTAGGGAAAAACTGTTTTTT.

This clonotype appeared many times. The V gene is TRBV13, the J gene TRBJ2-7, with TRBD2 as a possible D gene (6 bases). V lost 5 bases to trimming and J lost 2 bases, with 10 bases between them. This CDR3 contains 13 residues. Germline CDR1 and CDR2: PRHDT and FYEKMQ (reference sequence). The CDR3 is CASSLGSTYEQYF. As DNA, the CDR3 is TGTGCCAGCAGCCTCGGGAGCACCTACGAGCAGTACTTC. The variable domain in full, completed from reference TRBV13 and TRBJ2-7, reads AAGVIQSPRHLIKEKRETATLKCYPIPRHDTVYWYQQGPGQDPQFLISFYEKMQSDKGSIPDRFSAQQFSDYHSELNMSSLELGDSALYFCASSLGSTYEQYFGPGTRLTVT.

The rearrangement links TRBV3-1 to TRBJ1-1; D ambiguous. Germline lookup yields CDR1 LGHDT and CDR2 YNNKEL (reference sequence). This CDR3 spans 11 amino acids. Trimming removed 1 base from V and 10 bases from J, with 7 bases in between. The CDR3 DNA reads TGTGCCAGCAGCCAAGGAGGTGGAGCTTTCTTT. It is translated as CASSQGGGAFF.

At least ten counts were recorded for this clonotype. The chain combines TRBV19 with TRBJ1-5; TRBD1 matches at 8 bases. V was clipped by 5 bases and J by 3 bases; unmatched bases: 9. Germline CDR1 reads LNHDA; CDR2 reads SQIVND (reference sequence). The CDR3 totals 16 residues. CDR3 amino acids: CASSSPDRGHNQPQHF. The CDR3, as DNA: TGTGCCAGTAGTTCACCCGACAGGGGACACAATCAGCCCCAGCATTTT.

This sequence joins TRBV18 and TRBJ2-6; D not resolved. The length of the CDR3 is 16 residues. Germline loops: CDR1 KGHSH, CDR2 LQKENI. V lost 5 bases and J 4 bases, leaving 15 bases between the germline ends. As DNA, the CDR3 is TGTGCCAGCTCAAGAGACACAGCCACGGGGGCCAACGTCCTGACTTTC. The encoded protein is CASSRDTATGANVLTF.

This clonotype was detected many times. The V gene is TRBV12-3 or TRBV12-4, the J gene TRBJ1-3, with unresolved D. Trimming pared 5 bases from V and 0 bases from J, leaving 14 bases between. This CDR3 region has 16 residues. The CDR3 DNA reads TGTGCCAGCAGTCCCGTGGGGTTCTACTCTGGAAACACCATATATTTT. It yields the protein CASSPVGFYSGNTIYF.

This clonotype was detected only a few times. The chain employs TRBV7-6 and TRBJ2-7, with TRBD2 as a possible D gene (5 bases). This CDR3 has 13 amino acids. Germline V lookup: CDR1 SGHVS, CDR2 FNYEAQ. V was clipped by 4 bases and J by 6 bases, with 13 bases between them. CDR3 sequence (DNA): TGTGCCAGCAGCTCCGCGCTGGACTCCGAGCAGTACTTC. It codes for CASSSALDSEQYF. The full variable domain, its missing parts supplied by reference TRBV7-6 and TRBJ2-7, is GAGVSQSPRYKVTKRGQDVALRCDPISGHVSLYWYRQALGQGPEFLTYFNYEAQQDKSGLPNDRFSAERPEGSISTLTIQRTEQRDSAMYRCASSSALDSEQYFGPGTRLTVT.

This clonotype was counted at least ten times. This chain links TRBV3-1 with TRBJ1-2; possibly TRBD1 for D (6 bases). Germline V gene lookup returns CDR1 LGHDT and CDR2 YNNKEL (reference sequence). V shed 4 bases and J shed 7 bases, with 16 bases lying between them. The CDR3 runs 14 residues. The CDR3 coding sequence is TGTGCCAGCAGCCCCAGGGGTAGCGGATCTGGCTACACCTTC. This gives the protein CASSPRGSGSGYTF.

This clonotype was observed at least ten times. The CDR3 loop reads CASRIANSYEQYF. In DNA, the CDR3 is TGTGCCAGCAGAATAGCCAACTCCTACGAGCAGTACTTC. J is TRBJ2-7 and V is TRBV6-1, with D uncertain. Germline V gene sequence: CDR1 MNHNS, CDR2 SASEGT. V dropped 6 bases and J dropped 0 bases, with 9 bases sitting between them. The CDR3 consists of 13 residues.

This clonotype was recorded many times. The gene calls are TRBV28 and TRBJ2-5, with D perhaps being TRBD1 or TRBD2 (5 bases each). V lost 2 bases to trimming and J lost 5 bases, with 12 bases between them. Germline CDR1 reads MDHEN; CDR2 reads SYDVKM. There are 14 residues in the CDR3. CDR3: CASSLLGTGETQYF. For the CDR3, the DNA is TGTGCCAGCAGTTTACTCGGGACGGGGGAGACCCAGTACTTC.

This clonotype has more than one count but fewer than ten. The chain carries TRBV5-1 and TRBJ2-3, with 7 bases lining up with TRBD1. Losses at the gene ends were 0 bases for V and 3 bases for J; bases not matched to a gene: 4. The CDR3 length is 15 residues. Germline V gene sequence: CDR1 SGHRS, CDR2 YFSETQ. CDR3 sequence (DNA): TGCGCCAGCAGCTTGGACAGGGGTTGGACAGATACGCAGTATTTT. Its protein is CASSLDRGWTDTQYF.

Only a few counts were recorded for this clonotype. The chain joins TRBV5-1 to TRBJ2-7; D not resolved. Trimming pared 6 bases from V and 3 bases from J, leaving 10 bases between. The germline gives CDR1 SGHRS, CDR2 YFSETQ. CDR3 length: 12 amino acids. The CDR3 sequence: CASKGSNYEQYF. CDR3 bases: TGCGCCAGCAAGGGCTCGAACTACGAGCAGTACTTC.

This clonotype was seen repeatedly, ten times or more. V and J are TRBV7-6 and TRBJ2-7; D is perhaps TRBD1 (5 bases). This CDR3 comprises 13 residues. The V gene's germline CDR1 is SGHVS and CDR2 FNYEAQ. Trimming stripped 0 bases from V and 5 bases from J, with 8 bases between. CDR3 protein: CASSLAGRDEQYF. CDR3 nucleotide sequence: TGTGCCAGCAGCTTAGCGGGCAGGGACGAGCAGTACTTC. Complete variable domain (other parts from reference TRBV7-6 and TRBJ2-7): GAGVSQSPRYKVTKRGQDVALRCDPISGHVSLYWYRQALGQGPEFLTYFNYEAQQDKSGLPNDRFSAERPEGSISTLTIQRTEQRDSAMYRCASSLAGRDEQYFGPGTRLTVT.

J is TRBJ2-5 and V is TRBV27; perhaps TRBD2 as D (7 bases). The CDR3 extends over 15 amino acids. V dropped 10 bases and J dropped 3 bases, with 21 bases sitting between them. CDR1 is MNHEY and CDR2 is SMNVEV in the germline V gene (reference sequence). CDR3 sequence: CATRGGDSRKETQYF. CDR3 DNA: TGTGCCACTCGCGGGGGCGATTCGAGAAAAGAGACCCAGTACTTC.

This clonotype was picked up many times. The chain has TRBV2 and TRBJ2-1; TRBD2 aligns across 9 bases. The J segment lost 12 bases and the V segment lost 0 bases, leaving 12 bases of the junction unmatched. CDR1 and CDR2 from the germline V gene are SNHLY and FYNNEI. The CDR3 spans 16 residues. CDR3 in DNA: TGTGCCAGCAGTGAAGCGGGACTAGCAGCACGCTCGGGGCAGTTCTTC. This translates into CASSEAGLAARSGQFF. The full variable domain, rest sourced from reference TRBV2 and TRBJ2-1, is EPEVTQTPSHQVTQMGQEVILRCVPISNHLYFYWYRQILGQKVEFLVSFYNNEISEKSEIFDDQFSVERPDGSNFTLKIRSTKLEDSAMYFCASSEAGLAARSGQFFGPGTRLTVL.